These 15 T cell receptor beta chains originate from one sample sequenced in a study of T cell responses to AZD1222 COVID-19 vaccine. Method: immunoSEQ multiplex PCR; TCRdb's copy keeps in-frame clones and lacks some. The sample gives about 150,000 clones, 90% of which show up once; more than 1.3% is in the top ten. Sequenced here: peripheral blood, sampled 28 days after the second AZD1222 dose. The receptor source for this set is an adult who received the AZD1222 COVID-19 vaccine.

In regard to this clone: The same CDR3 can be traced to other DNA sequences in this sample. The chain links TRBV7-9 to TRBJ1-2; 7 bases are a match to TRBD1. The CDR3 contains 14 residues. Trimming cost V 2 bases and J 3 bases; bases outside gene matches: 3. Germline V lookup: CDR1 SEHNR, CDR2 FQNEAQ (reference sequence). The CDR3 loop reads CASSLTGVDYGYTF. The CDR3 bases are TGTGCCAGCAGCTTAACAGGGGTGGACTATGGCTACACCTTC.

CDR3 nucleotides: TGTGCCAGCAAACTAGTGGGCACAGATACGCAGTATTTT. It codes for CASKLVGTDTQYF. This chain uses TRBV7-3 with TRBJ2-3; D may be TRBD2 (5 bases). This CDR3 has 13 residues. Germline CDR1 reads SGHTA; CDR2 reads FQGTGA. V dropped 7 bases and J dropped 1 base, with 9 bases sitting between them.

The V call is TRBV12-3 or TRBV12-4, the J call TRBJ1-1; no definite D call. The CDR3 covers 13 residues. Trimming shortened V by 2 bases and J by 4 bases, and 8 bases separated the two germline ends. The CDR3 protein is CASSLMIGTEAFF. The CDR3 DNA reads TGTGCCAGCAGTTTAATGATCGGCACTGAAGCTTTCTTT.

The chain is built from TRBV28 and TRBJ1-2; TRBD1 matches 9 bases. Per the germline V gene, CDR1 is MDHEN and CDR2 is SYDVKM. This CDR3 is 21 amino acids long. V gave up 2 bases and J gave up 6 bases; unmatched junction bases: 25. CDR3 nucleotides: TGTGCCAGCAGTTTAGGTTTCGGGACAGGGAAGAAAAAGATCGGACTGGATGGCTACACCTTC. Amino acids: CASSLGFGTGKKKIGLDGYTF.

Here the CDR3 DNA reads TGTGCCAGCAGACCCAATTCCAACTACGAGCAGTACTTC. The encoded protein is CASRPNSNYEQYF. The chain has TRBV28 and TRBJ2-7; D unresolved. In germline, CDR1 is MDHEN, CDR2 SYDVKM. Trimming left V 6 bases short and J 3 bases short, with 12 bases between. This CDR3 has 13 amino acids.

CDR3 nucleotides: TGTGCCAGTAGTAACCCGGGACAGGGACATAGCAATCAGCCCCAGCATTTT. Translating gives CASSNPGQGHSNQPQHF. The rearrangement links TRBV19 to TRBJ1-5, with TRBD1 matching over 9 bases. CDR3 length: 17 residues. V lost 4 bases and J lost 0; bases outside the gene matches: 7. From germline, CDR1 is LNHDA and CDR2 SQIVND (reference sequence). The full variable domain, its missing parts supplied by reference TRBV19 and TRBJ1-5, is DGGITQSPKYLFRKEGQNVTLSCEQNLNHDAMYWYRQDPGQGLRLIYYSQIVNDFQKGDIAEGYSVSREKKESFPLTVTSAQKNPTAFYLCASSNPGQGHSNQPQHFGDGTRLSIL.

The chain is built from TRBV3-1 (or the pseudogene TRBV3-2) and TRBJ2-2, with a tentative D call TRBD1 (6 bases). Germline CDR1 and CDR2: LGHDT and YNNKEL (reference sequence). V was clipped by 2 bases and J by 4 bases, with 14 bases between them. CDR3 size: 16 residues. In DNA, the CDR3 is TGTGCCAGCAGCCAAAACACAGGGCGGAGCACCGGGGAGCTGTTTTTT. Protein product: CASSQNTGRSTGELFF.

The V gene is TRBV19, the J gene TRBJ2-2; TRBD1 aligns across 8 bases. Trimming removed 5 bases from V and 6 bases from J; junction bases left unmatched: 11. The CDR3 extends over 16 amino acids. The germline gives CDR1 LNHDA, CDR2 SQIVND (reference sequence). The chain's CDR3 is CASSPPGQVLSGELFF. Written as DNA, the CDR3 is TGTGCCAGTAGTCCCCCGGGACAGGTATTATCCGGGGAGCTGTTTTTT.

CDR3 DNA sequence: TGTGCCAGCAGCTTAGCGGCAGGGGGCAACGGCTACACCTTC. Translated: CASSLAAGGNGYTF. The chain combines TRBV7-2 with TRBJ1-2; 8 positions match TRBD1. The CDR3 is 14 residues long. Trimming removed 0 bases from V and 8 bases from J; junction bases left unmatched: 5. The germline V gene encodes CDR1 SGHTA and CDR2 FQGNSA.

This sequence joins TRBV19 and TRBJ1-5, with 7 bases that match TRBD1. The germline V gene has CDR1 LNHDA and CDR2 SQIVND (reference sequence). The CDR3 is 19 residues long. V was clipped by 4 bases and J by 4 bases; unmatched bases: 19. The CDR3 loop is CASSKRETGWDIFNQPQHF. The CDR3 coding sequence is TGTGCCAGTAGTAAGCGGGAGACAGGGTGGGATATTTTTAATCAGCCCCAGCATTTT.

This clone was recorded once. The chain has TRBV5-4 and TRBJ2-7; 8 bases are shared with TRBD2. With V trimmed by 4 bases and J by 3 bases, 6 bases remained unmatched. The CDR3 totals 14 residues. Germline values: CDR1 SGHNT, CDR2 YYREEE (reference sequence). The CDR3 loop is CASSLRLASYEQYF. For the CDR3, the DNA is TGTGCCAGCAGCCTCCGACTAGCGAGCTACGAGCAGTACTTC.

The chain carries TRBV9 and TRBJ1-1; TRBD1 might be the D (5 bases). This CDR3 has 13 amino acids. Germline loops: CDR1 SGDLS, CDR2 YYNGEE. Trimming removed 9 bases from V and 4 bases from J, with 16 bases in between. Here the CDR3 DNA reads TGTGCCACCGGGGGGGGTGAAGCCACTGAAGCTTTCTTT. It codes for CATGGGEATEAFF. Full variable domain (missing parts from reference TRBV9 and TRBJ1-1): DSGVTQTPKHLITATGQRVTLRCSPRSGDLSVYWYQQSLDQGLQFLIQYYNGEERAKGNILERFSAQQFPDLHSELNLSSLELGDSALYFCATGGGEATEAFFGQGTRLTVV.

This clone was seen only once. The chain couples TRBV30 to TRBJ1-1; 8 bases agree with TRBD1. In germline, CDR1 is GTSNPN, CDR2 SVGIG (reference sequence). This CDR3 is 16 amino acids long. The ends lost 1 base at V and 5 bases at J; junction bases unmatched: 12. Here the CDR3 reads CAWSGVWGQVRTEAFF. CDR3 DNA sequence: TGTGCCTGGAGTGGGGTGTGGGGACAGGTGAGAACTGAAGCTTTCTTT.

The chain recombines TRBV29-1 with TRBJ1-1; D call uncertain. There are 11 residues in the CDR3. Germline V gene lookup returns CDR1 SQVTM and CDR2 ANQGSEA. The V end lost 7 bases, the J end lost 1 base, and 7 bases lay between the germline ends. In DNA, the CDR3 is TGCAGCGGGGAGGAGAACACTGAAGCTTTCTTT. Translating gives CSGEENTEAFF.

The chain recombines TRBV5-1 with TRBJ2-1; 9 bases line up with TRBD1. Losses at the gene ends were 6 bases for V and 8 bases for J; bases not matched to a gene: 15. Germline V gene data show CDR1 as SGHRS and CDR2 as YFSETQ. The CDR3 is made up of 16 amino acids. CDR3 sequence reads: CASTYRGTGFNDEQFF. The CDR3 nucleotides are TGCGCCAGCACATACCGTGGGACAGGGTTTAATGATGAGCAGTTCTTC.